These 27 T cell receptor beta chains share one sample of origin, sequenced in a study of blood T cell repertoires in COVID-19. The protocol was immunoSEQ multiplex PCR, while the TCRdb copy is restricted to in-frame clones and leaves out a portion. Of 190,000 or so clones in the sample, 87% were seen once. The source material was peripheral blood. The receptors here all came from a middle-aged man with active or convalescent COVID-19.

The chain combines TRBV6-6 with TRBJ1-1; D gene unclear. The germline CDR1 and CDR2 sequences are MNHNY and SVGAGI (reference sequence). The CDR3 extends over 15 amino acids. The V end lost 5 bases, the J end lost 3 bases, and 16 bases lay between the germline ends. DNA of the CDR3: TGTGCCAGCAGTCGAACCCCGGGAAGCGACACTGAAGCTTTCTTT. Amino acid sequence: CASSRTPGSDTEAFF.

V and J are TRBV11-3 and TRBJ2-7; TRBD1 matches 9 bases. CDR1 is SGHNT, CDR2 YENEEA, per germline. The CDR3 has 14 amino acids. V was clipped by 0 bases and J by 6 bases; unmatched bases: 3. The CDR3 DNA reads TGTGCCAGCAGCTTAGACGGACAGGGGCGCGAGCAGTACTTC. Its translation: CASSLDGQGREQYF.

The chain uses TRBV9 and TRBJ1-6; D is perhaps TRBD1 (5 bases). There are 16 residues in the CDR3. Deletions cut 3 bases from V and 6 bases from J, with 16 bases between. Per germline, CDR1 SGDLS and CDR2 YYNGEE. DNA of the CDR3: TGTGCCAGCAGCGAGGGCGGGGCAGGCAGTAATTCACCCCTCCACTTT. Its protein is CASSEGGAGSNSPLHF.

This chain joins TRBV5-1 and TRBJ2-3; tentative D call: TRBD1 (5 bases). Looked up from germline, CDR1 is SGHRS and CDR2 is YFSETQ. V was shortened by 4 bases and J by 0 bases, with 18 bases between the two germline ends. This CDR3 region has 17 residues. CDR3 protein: CASSPRSGSGSTDTQYF. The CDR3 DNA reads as TGCGCCAGCAGCCCCCGAAGTGGGTCAGGGAGCACAGATACGCAGTATTTT.

The CDR3 DNA reads as TGTGCCAGCAGTTTCAAACAGGGTTCACCCCTCCACTTT. Its protein product is CASSFKQGSPLHF. The chain is built from TRBV6-2 or TRBV6-3 and TRBJ1-6; a possible D gene is TRBD1 (6 bases). Trimming cost V 4 bases and J 9 bases, with 10 bases left between them. Germline V CDR1 and CDR2: MNHEY, SVGEGT. This CDR3 comprises 13 residues.

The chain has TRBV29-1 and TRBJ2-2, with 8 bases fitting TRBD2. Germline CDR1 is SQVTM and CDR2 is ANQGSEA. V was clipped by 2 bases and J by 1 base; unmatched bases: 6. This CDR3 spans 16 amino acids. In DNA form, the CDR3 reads TGCAGCGTTGAAAGAGGGCTAGCGGGGAACACCGGGGAGCTGTTTTTT. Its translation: CSVERGLAGNTGELFF.

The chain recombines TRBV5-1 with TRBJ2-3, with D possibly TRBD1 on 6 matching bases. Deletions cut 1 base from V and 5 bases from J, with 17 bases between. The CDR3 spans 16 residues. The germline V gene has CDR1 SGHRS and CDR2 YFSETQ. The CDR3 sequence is CASSLIVGGRRDTQYF. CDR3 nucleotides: TGCGCCAGCAGCTTGATTGTTGGGGGCAGGAGAGATACGCAGTATTTT.

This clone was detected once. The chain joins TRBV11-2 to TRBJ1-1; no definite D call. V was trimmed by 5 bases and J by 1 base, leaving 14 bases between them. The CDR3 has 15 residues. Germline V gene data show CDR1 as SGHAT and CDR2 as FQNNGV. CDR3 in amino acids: CASSIGSTRNTEAFF. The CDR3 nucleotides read TGTGCCAGCAGCATCGGGAGCACCCGGAACACTGAAGCTTTCTTT.

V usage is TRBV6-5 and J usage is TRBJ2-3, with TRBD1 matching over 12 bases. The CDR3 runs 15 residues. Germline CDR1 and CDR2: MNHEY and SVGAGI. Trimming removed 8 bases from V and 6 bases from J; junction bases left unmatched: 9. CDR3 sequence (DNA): TGTGCCAGCGAGAGGGGGACAGGGGGCAGTGATACGCAGTATTTT. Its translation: CASERGTGGSDTQYF.

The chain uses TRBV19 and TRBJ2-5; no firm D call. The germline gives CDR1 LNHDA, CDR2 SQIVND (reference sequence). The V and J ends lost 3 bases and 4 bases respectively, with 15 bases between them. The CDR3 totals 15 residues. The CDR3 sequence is CASSIGDPPRETQYF. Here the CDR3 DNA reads TGTGCCAGTAGTATTGGAGACCCCCCTAGAGAGACCCAGTACTTC.

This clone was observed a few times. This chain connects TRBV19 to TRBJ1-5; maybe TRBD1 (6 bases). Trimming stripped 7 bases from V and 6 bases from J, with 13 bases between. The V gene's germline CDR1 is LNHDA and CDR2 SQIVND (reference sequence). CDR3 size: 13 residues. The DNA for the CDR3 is TGTGCCAGTACGGGACAATGGAGTCAGCCCCAGCATTTT. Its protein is CASTGQWSQPQHF.

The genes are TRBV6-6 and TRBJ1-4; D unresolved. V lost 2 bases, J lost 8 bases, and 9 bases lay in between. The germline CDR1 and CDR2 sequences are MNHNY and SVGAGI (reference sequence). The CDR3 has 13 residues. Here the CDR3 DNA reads TGTGCCAGCAGTTACGCTGGGAGAGAAAAACTGTTTTTT. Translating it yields CASSYAGREKLFF.

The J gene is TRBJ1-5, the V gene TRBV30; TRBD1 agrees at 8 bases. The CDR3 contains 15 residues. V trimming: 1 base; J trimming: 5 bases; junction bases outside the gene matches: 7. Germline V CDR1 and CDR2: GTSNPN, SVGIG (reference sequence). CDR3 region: CAWSGGQGFYQPQHF. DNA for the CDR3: TGTGCCTGGAGTGGAGGACAGGGTTTTTATCAGCCCCAGCATTTT. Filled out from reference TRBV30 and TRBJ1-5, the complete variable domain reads SQTIHQWPATLVQPVGSPLSLECTVEGTSNPNLYWYRQAAGRGLQLLFYSVGIGQISSEVPQNLSASRPQDRQFILSSKKLLLSDSGFYLCAWSGGQGFYQPQHFGDGTRLSIL.

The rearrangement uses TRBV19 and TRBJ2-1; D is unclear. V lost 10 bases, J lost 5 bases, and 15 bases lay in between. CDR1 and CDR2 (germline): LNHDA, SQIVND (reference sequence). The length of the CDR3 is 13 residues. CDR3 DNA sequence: TGTGCCACCGGCAGCCCAGGCGACAATGAGCAGTTCTTC. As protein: CATGSPGDNEQFF. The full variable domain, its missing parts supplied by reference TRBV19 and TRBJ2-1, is DGGITQSPKYLFRKEGQNVTLSCEQNLNHDAMYWYRQDPGQGLRLIYYSQIVNDFQKGDIAEGYSVSREKKESFPLTVTSAQKNPTAFYLCATGSPGDNEQFFGPGTRLTVL.

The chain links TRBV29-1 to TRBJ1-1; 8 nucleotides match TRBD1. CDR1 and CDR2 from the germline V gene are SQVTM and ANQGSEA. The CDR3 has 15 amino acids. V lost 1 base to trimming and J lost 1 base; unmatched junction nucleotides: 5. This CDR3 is CSVEGGQVRNTEAFF. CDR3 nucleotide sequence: TGCAGCGTTGAAGGGGGACAGGTCCGGAACACTGAAGCTTTCTTT.

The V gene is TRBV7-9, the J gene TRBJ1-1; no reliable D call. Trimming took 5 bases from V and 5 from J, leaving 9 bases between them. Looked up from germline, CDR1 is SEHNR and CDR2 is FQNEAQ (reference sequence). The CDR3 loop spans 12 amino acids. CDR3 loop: CASSPGGTEAFF. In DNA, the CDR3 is TGTGCCAGCAGCCCGGGTGGGACTGAAGCTTTCTTT.

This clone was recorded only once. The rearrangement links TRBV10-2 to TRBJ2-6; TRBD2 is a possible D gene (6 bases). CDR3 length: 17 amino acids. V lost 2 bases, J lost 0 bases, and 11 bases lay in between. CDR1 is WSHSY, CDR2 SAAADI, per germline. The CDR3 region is CASSEAGPRSGANVLTF. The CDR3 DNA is TGCGCCAGCAGTGAGGCGGGGCCGCGCTCTGGGGCCAACGTCCTGACTTTC.

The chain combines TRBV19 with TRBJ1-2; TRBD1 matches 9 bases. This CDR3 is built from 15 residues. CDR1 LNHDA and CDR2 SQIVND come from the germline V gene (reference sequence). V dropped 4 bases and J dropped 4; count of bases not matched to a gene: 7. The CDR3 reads CASSTGTGMAYGYTF. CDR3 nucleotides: TGTGCCAGTAGTACGGGGACAGGGATGGCCTATGGCTACACCTTC.

In DNA form, the CDR3 reads TGTGCCAGCAGTACCCCGGACAGTTACAATGAGCAGTTCTTC. Amino acids: CASSTPDSYNEQFF. The chain joins TRBV6-5 to TRBJ2-1; D may be TRBD1 (6 bases). Germline loops: CDR1 MNHEY, CDR2 SVGAGI. Deletions cut 5 bases from V and 4 bases from J, with 12 bases between. The CDR3 contains 14 residues.

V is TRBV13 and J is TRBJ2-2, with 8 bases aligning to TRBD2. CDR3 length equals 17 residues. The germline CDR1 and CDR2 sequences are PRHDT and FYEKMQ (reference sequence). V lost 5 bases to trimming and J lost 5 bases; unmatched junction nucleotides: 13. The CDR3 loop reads CASSITSGGKKTGELFF. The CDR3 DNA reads TGTGCCAGCAGCATAACTAGCGGAGGGAAAAAAACCGGGGAGCTGTTTTTT. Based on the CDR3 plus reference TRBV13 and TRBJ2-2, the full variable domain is AAGVIQSPRHLIKEKRETATLKCYPIPRHDTVYWYQQGPGQDPQFLISFYEKMQSDKGSIPDRFSAQQFSDYHSELNMSSLELGDSALYFCASSITSGGKKTGELFFGEGSRLTVL.

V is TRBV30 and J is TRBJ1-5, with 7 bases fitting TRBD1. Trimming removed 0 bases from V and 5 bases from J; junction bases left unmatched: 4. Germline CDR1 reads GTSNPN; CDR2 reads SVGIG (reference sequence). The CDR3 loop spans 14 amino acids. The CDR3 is CAWSVPGTDQPQHF. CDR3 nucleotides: TGTGCCTGGAGTGTCCCCGGGACAGATCAGCCCCAGCATTTT.

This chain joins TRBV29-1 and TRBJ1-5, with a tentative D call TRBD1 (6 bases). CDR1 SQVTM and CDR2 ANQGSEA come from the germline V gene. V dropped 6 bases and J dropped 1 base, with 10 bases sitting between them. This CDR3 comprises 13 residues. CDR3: CSVGGGSNQPQHF. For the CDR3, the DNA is TGCAGCGTAGGGGGAGGGAGCAATCAGCCCCAGCATTTT.

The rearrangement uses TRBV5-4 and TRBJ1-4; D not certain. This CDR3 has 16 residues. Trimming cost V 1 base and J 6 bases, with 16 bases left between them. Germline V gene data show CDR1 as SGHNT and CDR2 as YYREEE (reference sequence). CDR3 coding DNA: TGTGCCAGCAGCTTGTTACGACATGGCGGGGATGAAAAACTGTTTTTT. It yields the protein CASSLLRHGGDEKLFF. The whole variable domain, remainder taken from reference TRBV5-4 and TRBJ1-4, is ETGVTQSPTHLIKTRGQQVTLRCSSQSGHNTVSWYQQALGQGPQFIFQYYREEENGRGNFPPRFSGLQFPNYSSELNVNALELDDSALYLCASSLLRHGGDEKLFFGSGTQLSVL.

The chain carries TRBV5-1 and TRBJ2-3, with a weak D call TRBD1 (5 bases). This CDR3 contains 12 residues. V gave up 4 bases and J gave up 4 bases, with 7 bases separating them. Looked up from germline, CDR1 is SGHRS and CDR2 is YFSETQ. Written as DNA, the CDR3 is TGCGCCAGCAGCCCGACAGCAGATACGCAGTATTTT. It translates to CASSPTADTQYF. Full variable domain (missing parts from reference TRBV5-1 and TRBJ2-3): KAGVTQTPRYLIKTRGQQVTLSCSPISGHRSVSWYQQTPGQGLQFLFEYFSETQRNKGNFPGRFSGRQFSNSRSEMNVSTLELGDSALYLCASSPTADTQYFGPGTRLTVL.

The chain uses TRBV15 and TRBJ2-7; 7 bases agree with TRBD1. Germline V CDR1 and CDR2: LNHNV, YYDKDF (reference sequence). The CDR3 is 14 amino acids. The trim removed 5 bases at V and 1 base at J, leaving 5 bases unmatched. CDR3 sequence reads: CATSRPGGSYEQYF. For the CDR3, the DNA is TGTGCCACCAGCCGCCCAGGGGGATCCTACGAGCAGTACTTC.

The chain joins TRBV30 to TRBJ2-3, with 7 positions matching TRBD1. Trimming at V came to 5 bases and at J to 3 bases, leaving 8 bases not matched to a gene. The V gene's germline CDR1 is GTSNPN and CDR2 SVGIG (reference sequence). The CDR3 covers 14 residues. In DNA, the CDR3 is TGTGCCTGGCGACAGGGTTTCGCGACAGATACGCAGTATTTT. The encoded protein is CAWRQGFATDTQYF.

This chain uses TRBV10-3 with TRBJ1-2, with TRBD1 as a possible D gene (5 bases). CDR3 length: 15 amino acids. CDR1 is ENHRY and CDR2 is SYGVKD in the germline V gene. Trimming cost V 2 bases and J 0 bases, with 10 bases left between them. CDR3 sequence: CAISEKTEANYGYTF. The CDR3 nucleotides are TGTGCCATCAGTGAGAAGACAGAAGCTAACTATGGCTACACCTTC.